What follows is one T cell receptor beta chain and its context. The CDR3 length is 16 residues. Germline V lookup: CDR1 MNHEY, CDR2 SMNVEV (reference sequence). The V segment lost 5 bases and the J segment 1 base; nucleotides outside the gene matches: 8. Data came from immunoSEQ multiplex PCR; TCRdb stores just in-frame clones and leaves some out. This table has 50,000 to 75,000 clones, 91% appearing once. This sample was taken from a study of T cell changes during pregnancy in multiple sclerosis. The specimen comprised peripheral blood, sampled in the third trimester of pregnancy. The clonotype comes from a female donor in good health, enrolled as a control in a pregnancy study. This rearrangement joins TRBV27 to TRBJ1-2; TRBD1 agrees at 9 bases. CDR3 sequence reads: CASSTRTGENNYGYTF. The DNA for the CDR3 is TGTGCCAGCAGTACCCGGACAGGGGAAAATAACTATGGCTACACCTTC.